The 26 T cell receptor beta chains below come from one sample, sequenced in a study of T cell responses to AZD1222 COVID-19 vaccine. Data came from immunoSEQ multiplex PCR; TCRdb stores just in-frame clones and leaves some out. The sample comprises around 53,000 clones, more than 70% of which are singletons, and roughly a fifth rests with the top ten. The sample here was peripheral blood, taken on day 0 of MenACWY control vaccination. All receptors derive from an adult in good health.

CDR3 protein: CASTSPSLGNTEAFF. CDR3 sequence (DNA): TGTGCCAGCACCTCCCCGAGCCTCGGGAACACTGAAGCTTTCTTT. The rearrangement uses TRBV28 and TRBJ1-1; no firm D call. The CDR3 runs 15 residues. CDR1 MDHEN and CDR2 SYDVKM come from the germline V gene. V was clipped by 7 bases and J by 1 base, with 16 bases between them. The complete variable domain, with remaining parts taken from reference TRBV28 and TRBJ1-1, reads DVKVTQSSRYLVKRTGEKVFLECVQDMDHENMFWYRQDPGLGLRLIYFSYDVKMKEKGDIPEGYSVSREKKERFSLILESASTNQTSMYLCASTSPSLGNTEAFFGQGTRLTVV.

V gene TRBV4-2 combines with J gene TRBJ1-6, with D maybe TRBD1 (5 bases). CDR1 LGHNA and CDR2 YNFKEQ come from the germline V gene. This CDR3 is built from 15 residues. Trimming cost V 0 bases and J 8 bases, with 11 bases left between them. CDR3 bases: TGTGCCAGCAGCCAAGATAAACAGGCTTATTCACCCCTCCACTTT. This translates into CASSQDKQAYSPLHF.

The J gene is TRBJ2-3, the V gene TRBV7-9; D perhaps matches TRBD2 (6 bases). V gave up 1 base and J gave up 2 bases, with 16 bases separating them. The CDR3 spans 17 residues. Germline values: CDR1 SEHNR, CDR2 FQNEAQ (reference sequence). CDR3 protein: CASSLVGGPLNTDTQYF. The DNA for the CDR3 is TGTGCCAGCAGCTTAGTGGGGGGACCCCTTAACACAGATACGCAGTATTTT.

In this sample, this clone turned up a few times. This chain uses TRBV19 with TRBJ2-2; TRBD2 matches at 8 bases. Germline trimming cut 3 bases from V and 0 bases from J; bases unmatched to any gene: 3. The CDR3 loop spans 16 amino acids. The germline CDR1 and CDR2 sequences are LNHDA and SQIVND (reference sequence). The CDR3 reads CASSIGRAANTGELFF. CDR3 in DNA: TGTGCCAGTAGTATCGGGAGGGCAGCGAACACCGGGGAGCTGTTTTTT.

This chain links TRBV10-3 with TRBJ1-1; D gene uncertain. The CDR3 consists of 14 residues. CDR1 and CDR2 from the germline V gene are ENHRY and SYGVKD. Trimming took 2 bases from V and 4 from J, leaving 11 bases between them. The CDR3 region has the DNA TGTGCCATCAGTGAGCCAGGACGTAGCACTGAAGCTTTCTTT. This codes for CAISEPGRSTEAFF.

This sequence joins TRBV7-2 and TRBJ1-4; the match to TRBD1 covers 8 bases. V shed 5 bases, J shed 7 bases, and the junction held 3 bases outside the gene matches. CDR1 is SGHTA, CDR2 FQGNSA, per germline. This CDR3 is 13 amino acids long. The CDR3 DNA sequence: TGTGCCAGCAGCCCGGACAGGGCTGAAAAACTGTTTTTT. It yields the protein CASSPDRAEKLFF.

The rearrangement links TRBV24-1 to TRBJ2-1; D uncertain. There are 14 residues in the CDR3. In germline, CDR1 is KGHDR, CDR2 SFDVKD. V lost 1 base, J lost 5 bases, and 8 bases lay in between. This chain's CDR3 is CATSDFRLDNEQFF. The CDR3 region has the DNA TGTGCCACCAGTGATTTCCGTCTTGACAATGAGCAGTTCTTC.

The V gene is TRBV19, the J gene TRBJ1-2; D is unresolved. The CDR3 contains 14 residues. Germline lookup yields CDR1 LNHDA and CDR2 SQIVND (reference sequence). V lost 3 bases, J lost 6 bases, and 14 bases lay in between. The CDR3 region has the DNA TGTGCCAGTAGTATCATTCCCGGGGTAGATGGCTACACCTTC. Its translation is CASSIIPGVDGYTF.

The rearrangement links TRBV28 to TRBJ1-1, with D unresolved. The length of the CDR3 is 11 residues. The germline gives CDR1 MDHEN, CDR2 SYDVKM. V gave up 8 bases and J gave up 1 base, with 5 bases separating them. This chain's CDR3 is CASGRNTEAFF. CDR3 nucleotides: TGTGCCAGCGGACGGAACACTGAAGCTTTCTTT.

Only a few counts were recorded for this clone. The V and J genes are TRBV5-1 and TRBJ1-4; 10 bases match TRBD1. The trim removed 7 bases at V and 4 bases at J, leaving 7 bases unmatched. Germline V gives CDR1 SGHRS, CDR2 YFSETQ. There are 15 residues in the CDR3. In DNA, the CDR3 is TGCGCCAGCTCCGACAGGGGGCAGAATAATGAAAAACTGTTTTTT. As protein: CASSDRGQNNEKLFF.

This clone appeared a single time. The V call is TRBV2, the J call TRBJ2-3, with D possibly being TRBD1 (6 bases). Germline V lookup: CDR1 SNHLY, CDR2 FYNNEI. The CDR3 is made up of 15 amino acids. The V end lost 4 bases, the J end lost 5 bases, and 16 bases lay between the germline ends. The CDR3, as DNA: TGTGCCAGCAGTGTCGGGACACCCCCCGGAGATACGCAGTATTTT. Protein sequence: CASSVGTPPGDTQYF.

The chain joins TRBV5-1 to TRBJ2-1; D is undetermined. Germline CDR1 is SGHRS and CDR2 is YFSETQ. CDR3 size: 14 residues. V was shortened by 0 bases and J by 1 base, with 5 bases between the two germline ends. Here the CDR3 DNA reads TGCGCCAGCAGCTTGGCGGGTTCCTACAATGAGCAGTTCTTC. It yields the protein CASSLAGSYNEQFF.

The chain uses TRBV29-1 and TRBJ2-7; a weak D match, TRBD1 (7 bases). The CDR3 extends over 14 amino acids. Looked up from germline, CDR1 is SQVTM and CDR2 is ANQGSEA. V was cut by 7 bases and J by 4 bases, with 20 bases left in between. DNA of the CDR3: TGCAGCGCATCGACAGGGACTTTAGTTTACGAGCAGTACTTC. Its protein is CSASTGTLVYEQYF.

J is TRBJ1-2 and V is TRBV30; 7 bases align to TRBD1. CDR1 and CDR2 (germline): GTSNPN, SVGIG (reference sequence). CDR3 length: 13 residues. V was clipped by 2 bases and J by 1 base; unmatched bases: 1. This chain's CDR3 is CAWSYRGNYGYTF. In DNA form, the CDR3 reads TGTGCCTGGAGTTACAGGGGTAACTATGGCTACACCTTC.

The chain links TRBV28 to TRBJ1-5, with D unresolved. The CDR3 extends over 14 amino acids. CDR1 is MDHEN, CDR2 SYDVKM, per germline. The V end lost 7 bases, the J end lost 0 bases, and 10 bases lay between the germline ends. Here the CDR3 DNA reads TGTGCCAGCAAACTTGACAATAGCAATCAGCCCCAGCATTTT. This translates into CASKLDNSNQPQHF. The whole variable domain, remainder taken from reference TRBV28 and TRBJ1-5, is DVKVTQSSRYLVKRTGEKVFLECVQDMDHENMFWYRQDPGLGLRLIYFSYDVKMKEKGDIPEGYSVSREKKERFSLILESASTNQTSMYLCASKLDNSNQPQHFGDGTRLSIL.

Written as DNA, the CDR3 is TGTGCCAGCAGTTACGCAGCTGGGCAGTACTTC. The encoded protein is CASSYAAGQYF. The chain joins TRBV2 to TRBJ2-7; no clear D gene. V dropped 5 bases and J dropped 9 bases, with 11 bases sitting between them. Per the germline V gene, CDR1 is SNHLY and CDR2 is FYNNEI. The CDR3 is 11 amino acids.

The V call is TRBV5-1, the J call TRBJ2-2; 10 nucleotides line up with TRBD1. The CDR3 extends over 16 amino acids. V lost 0 bases to trimming and J lost 6 bases; unmatched junction nucleotides: 5. The germline V gene has CDR1 SGHRS and CDR2 YFSETQ. Here the CDR3 reads CASSLDGTGEPGELFF. The CDR3 coding sequence is TGCGCCAGCAGCTTGGATGGGACAGGGGAACCCGGGGAGCTGTTTTTT.

The V gene is TRBV6-5, the J gene TRBJ1-1; tentative D call: TRBD1 (6 bases). Per the germline V gene, CDR1 is MNHEY and CDR2 is SVGAGI. V was clipped by 6 bases and J by 7 bases, with 12 bases between them. The CDR3 is 12 amino acids. CDR3 loop: CASRHDRSEAFF. The DNA of the CDR3 is TGTGCCAGCAGACACGACAGGAGTGAAGCTTTCTTT.

The chain couples TRBV18 to TRBJ1-6; 8 nucleotides match TRBD1. Unmatched junction bases numbered 5, after V lost 3 bases and J lost 7 bases. This CDR3 is 15 amino acids long. From germline, CDR1 is KGHSH and CDR2 LQKENI. The CDR3 DNA is TGTGCCAGCTCACCGAGGACAGGGAAAAATTCACCCCTCCACTTT. Its translation: CASSPRTGKNSPLHF.

The chain joins TRBV19 to TRBJ2-3, with D uncertain. Trimming left V 6 bases short and J 6 bases short, with 10 bases between. Germline V lookup: CDR1 LNHDA, CDR2 SQIVND (reference sequence). This CDR3 region has 12 residues. The CDR3 DNA is TGTGCCAGTAGACAGAGTGGGGATACGCAGTATTTT. It codes for CASRQSGDTQYF.

V gene TRBV7-9 combines with J gene TRBJ1-5; possibly TRBD1 for D (6 bases). V was shortened by 5 bases and J by 6 bases, with 20 bases between the two germline ends. This CDR3 comprises 16 residues. Germline CDR1 is SEHNR and CDR2 is FQNEAQ (reference sequence). CDR3 DNA sequence: TGTGCCAGCAGCATCTCTCGGGCTGGGGGCGGTCAGCCCCAGCATTTT. Its translation is CASSISRAGGGQPQHF.

The chain has TRBV3-1 (or the pseudogene TRBV3-2) and TRBJ1-2; 7 bases map to TRBD1. V was clipped by 3 bases and J by 4 bases; unmatched bases: 8. The CDR3 is made up of 15 amino acids. Germline values: CDR1 LGHDT, CDR2 YNNKEL (reference sequence). CDR3 in amino acids: CASSHHDRATYGYTF. The CDR3 DNA follows: TGTGCCAGCAGCCACCACGACAGGGCAACCTATGGCTACACCTTC.

The V and J genes are TRBV28 and TRBJ1-2, with D possibly TRBD1 on 5 matching bases. CDR3 size: 13 residues. CDR1 is MDHEN and CDR2 is SYDVKM in the germline V gene. Trimming left V 6 bases short and J 4 bases short, with 12 bases between. The CDR3 DNA reads as TGTGCCAGCAGGGAACAGGACTTCTATGGCTACACCTTC. This translates into CASREQDFYGYTF.

The chain has TRBV28 and TRBJ2-1; 8 bases line up with TRBD2. The CDR3 extends over 18 amino acids. J gave up 8 bases and V 4 bases, and 19 bases lay outside the gene matches. The V gene's germline CDR1 is MDHEN and CDR2 SYDVKM. CDR3 loop: CASSSPLLQGTGGHEQFF. The CDR3 DNA is TGTGCCAGCAGTTCACCCCTCCTACAGGGTACGGGAGGGCATGAGCAGTTCTTC.

The count of this clone is one. The J gene is TRBJ2-3, the V gene TRBV19, with D possibly being TRBD2 (6 bases). Germline V gene sequence: CDR1 LNHDA, CDR2 SQIVND (reference sequence). The CDR3 runs to 14 residues. V lost 1 base and J lost 1, with 6 bases in between. CDR3 nucleotides: TGTGCCAGTAGTATAGGCGGGGGCACAGATACGCAGTATTTT. Protein product: CASSIGGGTDTQYF.

This clone was picked up a small number of times. V usage is TRBV28 and J usage is TRBJ1-2; perhaps TRBD1 as D (5 bases). Trimming removed 1 base at V and 4 bases at J, with 13 bases between. The CDR3 sequence is 15 residues long. CDR1 and CDR2 from the germline V gene are MDHEN and SYDVKM. The CDR3 spells CASSLSGFSLYGYTF. The DNA of the CDR3 is TGTGCCAGCAGTTTATCAGGGTTTTCTCTCTATGGCTACACCTTC.